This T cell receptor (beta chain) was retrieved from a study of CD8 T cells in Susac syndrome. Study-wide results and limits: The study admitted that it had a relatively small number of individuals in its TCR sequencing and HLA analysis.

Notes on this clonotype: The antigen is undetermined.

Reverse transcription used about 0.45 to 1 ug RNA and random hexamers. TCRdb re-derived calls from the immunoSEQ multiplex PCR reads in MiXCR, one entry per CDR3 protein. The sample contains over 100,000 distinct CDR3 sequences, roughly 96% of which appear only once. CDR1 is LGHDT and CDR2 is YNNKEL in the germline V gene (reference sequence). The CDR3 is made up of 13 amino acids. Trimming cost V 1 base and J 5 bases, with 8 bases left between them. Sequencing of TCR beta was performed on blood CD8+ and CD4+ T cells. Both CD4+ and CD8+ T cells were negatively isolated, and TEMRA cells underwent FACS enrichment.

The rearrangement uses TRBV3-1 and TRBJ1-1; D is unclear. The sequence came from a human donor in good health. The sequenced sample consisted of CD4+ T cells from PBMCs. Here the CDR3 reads CASSQGRRTEAFF. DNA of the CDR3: TGTGCCAGCAGCCAAGGACGGAGGACTGAAGCTTTCTTT.